The following is a T cell receptor (beta chain) sequence with its context. These data are taken from a study of blood T cell repertoires in COVID-19. This CDR3 spans 18 amino acids. The germline V gene has CDR1 SGHVS and CDR2 FQNEAQ. The V gene end was trimmed by 0 bases and the J gene end by 0 bases; junction bases not matched to a gene: 10. Clones were read by immunoSEQ multiplex PCR, and TCRdb kept only the in-frame ones, dropping some. The data show about 360,000 clones, around nine tenths seen once. The sequence derives from a human donor in a cohort sampled during active COVID-19. This sequence joins TRBV7-8 and TRBJ2-7, with 8 bases matching TRBD1. Sequenced: peripheral blood. CDR3: CASSLALRTGRNSYEQYF. Here the CDR3 DNA reads TGTGCCAGCAGCTTAGCGCTGCGGACAGGGAGGAACTCCTACGAGCAGTACTTC.